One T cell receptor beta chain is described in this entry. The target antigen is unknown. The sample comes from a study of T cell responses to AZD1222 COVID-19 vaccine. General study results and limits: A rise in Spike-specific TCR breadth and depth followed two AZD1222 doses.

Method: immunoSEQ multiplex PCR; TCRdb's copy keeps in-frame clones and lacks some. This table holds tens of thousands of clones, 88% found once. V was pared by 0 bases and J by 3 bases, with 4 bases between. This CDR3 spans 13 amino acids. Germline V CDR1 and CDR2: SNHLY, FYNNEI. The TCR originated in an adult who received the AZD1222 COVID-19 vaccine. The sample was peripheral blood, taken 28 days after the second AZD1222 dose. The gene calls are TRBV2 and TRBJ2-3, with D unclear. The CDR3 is CASSEALTDTQYF. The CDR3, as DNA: TGTGCCAGCAGTGAAGCGCTGACAGATACGCAGTATTTT.